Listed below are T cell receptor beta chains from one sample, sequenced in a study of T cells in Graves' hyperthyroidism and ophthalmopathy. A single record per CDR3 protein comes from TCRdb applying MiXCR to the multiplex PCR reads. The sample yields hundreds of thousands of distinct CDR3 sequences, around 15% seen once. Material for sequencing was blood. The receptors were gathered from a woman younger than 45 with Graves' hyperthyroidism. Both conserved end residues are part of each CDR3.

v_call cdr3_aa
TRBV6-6 CASSYRPWRSAYNEQFF
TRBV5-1 CASSFAGGPGLKNNEQFF
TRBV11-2 CASSLDRGLAGEGWETQYF
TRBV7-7 CASSLEPSGWQQETQYF
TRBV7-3 CASSPSGASNQPQHF
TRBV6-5 CASSYKDRGPYGYTF
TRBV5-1 CASSSRGSTDTQYF
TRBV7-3 CASLPRGTGGYEQYF
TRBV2 CASRALAEGVDTQYF
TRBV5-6 CASSLVTEDGYTF
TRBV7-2 CASSLSRVIGYTF
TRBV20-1 CSARDLHEQFF
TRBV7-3 CASSQLAANEQFF
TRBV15 CATRIAGGYNEQFF
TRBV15 CATSIPRALYNEQFF
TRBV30 CAWSTGTGTNTIYF
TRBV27 CASSGRGGYEQYF
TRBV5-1 CASSLTGERGQPQHF
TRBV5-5 CASSSRSGVSQYF
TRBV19 CAGGFGDEQFF
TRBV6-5 CASSYAQRRRSNQPQHF
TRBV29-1 CSGARDRGQETQYF
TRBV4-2 CASSQDFGLAGSDTQYF
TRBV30 CARSWTPNTGELFF